The sequence of this TCR beta chain was determined in a study of T cell repertoires in cytomegalovirus infection. Turning to the study itself: Public TCR beta signature analysis indicated the presence of both CMV infection and matching HLA type.

This clonotype was observed at least ten times. The antigen remains undetermined. General study points: HLA-C-restricted TCR beta clonotypes specific for CMV led the ex vivo response.

TCRdb redid the calling of the reads with MiXCR, one entry per CDR3 protein. Among 900,000 to 950,000 distinct CDR3 sequences, around a third were seen once, and the ten largest hold around an eighth. From germline, CDR1 is SGHVS and CDR2 FNYEAQ. J was trimmed by 1 base and V by 4 bases; bases with no gene match: 5. The CDR3 contains 16 residues. The starting material was cultured CD8+ T cells from PBMCs, obtained from culture after CMV antigen stimulation. The origin of this receptor is a human donor in good health (CMV status not recorded). Some clones in this sample may be carry-over from other donors' samples. This rearrangement joins TRBV7-6 to TRBJ2-2, with 8 positions matching TRBD1. CDR3 sequence: CASSSRQGMNTGELFF. The CDR3 region has the DNA TGTGCCAGCAGCTCCCGACAGGGGATGAACACCGGGGAGCTGTTTTTT.